This T cell receptor beta chain was retrieved from a study of T and B cells in COVID-19 patients. This clonotype was seen at least ten times. From blood, roughly 220-550 ng of genomic DNA served as TRB template. Multiplex PCR with BIOMED2 TRB-A/B primer pools amplified TRB rearrangements. TCRdb re-derived calls from the multiplex PCR reads in MiXCR, one entry per CDR3 protein. The table lists about 18,000 distinct CDR3 sequences, 35% to 40% of them singletons. CDR3 length equals 14 residues. CDR1 LNHNV and CDR2 YYDKDF come from the germline V gene (reference sequence). Trimming shortened V by 0 bases and J by 2 bases, and 6 bases separated the two germline ends.

Sequences were obtained from blood. The TCR sequence derives from a human donor with active COVID-19. This rearrangement joins TRBV15 to TRBJ2-3; D gene unclear. The CDR3 loop is CATSRDRLTDTQYF. CDR3 DNA: TGTGCCACCAGCAGAGACAGGCTCACAGATACGCAGTATTTT.